Listed below are T cell receptor beta chains from one sample, sequenced in a study of PD-1 blockade in classical Hodgkin lymphoma. Assay used: immunoSEQ multiplex PCR; TCRdb lists only in-frame clones, some missing. The profile covers more than 35,000 clones, with 70% to 80% appearing a single time and 9.5% to 13% taken by the ten largest. The source material was peripheral blood mononuclear cells (PBMCs), sampled at baseline. Source of these receptors: a human donor with classical Hodgkin lymphoma. The CDR3 runs from the conserved cysteine through the conserved F or W. A D gene is named only where the DNA matches it firmly. Not every row has a clone size; where given, it reads once, few, many or a size class.

>TRBJ2-1|TRBD1|.|TRBV6-4
TGTGCCAGCAGTGAGGAAGGGGGCTTGGCCAATGAGCAGTTCTTC
CASSEEGGLANEQFF
>TRBJ2-1|.|.|TRBV7-9
TGTGCCAGCAGTTTAGGGCAGGGTGGGGTCAATGAGCAGTTCTTC
CASSLGQGGVNEQFF
>TRBJ2-7|.|.|TRBV6-5
TGTGCCAGCAGTTATTCTCGCCCTTCCTCCTACGAGCAGTACTTC
CASSYSRPSSYEQYF
>TRBJ1-3|TRBD1|.|TRBV7-8
TGTGCCAGCAGCCGGACAGGGTTTATCGGAAACACCATATATTTT
CASSRTGFIGNTIYF
>TRBJ1-2|.|medium-sized|TRBV7-9
TGTGCCAGCAGCTTAGGTGGAAATGGCTACACCTTC
CASSLGGNGYTF
>TRBJ2-7|TRBD2|few|TRBV27
TGTGCCAGCAGTCCCTCGTTAGCGGGAGTCGGCGAGCAGTACTTC
CASSPSLAGVGEQYF
>TRBJ2-7|TRBD1|once|TRBV9
TGTGCCAGCAGCGTTTCAGGGGGCGAGCAGTACTTC
CASSVSGGEQYF
>TRBJ1-4|.|.|TRBV27
TGTGCCAGCAGTACCCGGTTTAGGTCGGAACTGTTTTTT
CASSTRFRSELFF
>TRBJ2-7|.|once|TRBV13
TGTGCCAGCAGCAAAGGGGGGACGGAGCAGTACTTC
CASSKGGTEQYF
>TRBJ2-3|.|.|TRBV27
TGTGCCAGCAGTTTATCGGCCGATTTCACAGATACGCAGTATTTT
CASSLSADFTDTQYF
>TRBJ2-7|.|many|TRBV4-1
TGCGCCAGCAGCCAAGGAGGATTATCCTACGAGCAGTACTTC
CASSQGGLSYEQYF
>TRBJ2-5|.|.|TRBV9
TGTGCCAGCAGCCCCCCTACGGACCAAGAGACCCAGTACTTC
CASSPPTDQETQYF
>TRBJ2-1|.|few|TRBV6-1
TGTGCCAGCAGGTCCCTACTAGGGGGAGGCAATGAGCAGTTCTTC
CASRSLLGGGNEQFF
>TRBJ2-2|.|.|TRBV5-4
TGTGCCAGCAGCTTGATCGGCTCTAGCACCGGGGAGCTGTTTTTT
CASSLIGSSTGELFF
>TRBJ2-5|TRBD2|.|TRBV28
TGTGCCAGCAGTTTAAGGGGAGGGGAGACCCAGTACTTC
CASSLRGGETQYF
>TRBJ1-5|.|.|TRBV10-3
TGTGCCATCAGTGAGTCGGAAGGGATCAATCAGCCCCAGCATTTT
CAISESEGINQPQHF
>TRBJ2-2|.|.|TRBV11-3
TGTGCCAGCAGCTTAGCGGTCGGGGAGCTGTTTTTT
CASSLAVGELFF
>TRBJ2-2|TRBD1|.|TRBV23-1
TGCGCCAGCAGTCAATCCGGGACAGGTGAGTGTAGCACCGGGGAGCTGTTTTTT
CASSQSGTGECSTGELFF
>TRBJ2-1|.|.|TRBV7-9
TGTGCCAGCAGCCCGCGCTACGACAATGAGCAGTTCTTC
CASSPRYDNEQFF
>TRBJ1-2|.|.|TRBV28
TGTGCCAGCAGTTTACGGGAAGGGGGCTACACCTTC
CASSLREGGYTF
>TRBJ2-7|.|.|TRBV10-3
TGTGCCATCAGAATGACAGCCGCGAGCGAGCAGTACTTC
CAIRMTAASEQYF
>TRBJ1-3|.|.|TRBV28
TGTGCCAGCCTTACAGGTTTCTCTGGAAACACCATATATTTT
CASLTGFSGNTIYF
>TRBJ1-2|.|.|TRBV4-3
TGCGCCAGCAGCCAAGGGCAGAGTCTAGGCTATGGCTACACCTTC
CASSQGQSLGYGYTF